A selection of T cell receptor beta chains follows, all from one sample in a study of regulatory T cells in long-lasting Graves disease. TCRdb re-derived calls from the multiplex PCR reads in MiXCR, one entry per CDR3 protein. In the table there are almost 450,000 distinct CDR3 sequences, about a sixth of which are singletons. These data also formed part of another study, on T cells in Graves' hyperthyroidism and ophthalmopathy.

Material: peripheral blood mononuclear cells (PBMCs), obtained at new diagnosis, from a patient treated with antithyroid drugs. Receptors originate from a woman aged 30 to 39 with Graves disease. Each CDR3 is given with its conserved first and last residue. A D gene is named only where the DNA matches it firmly. Not all rows give a size; the values are once, few, many and, for expanded clones, a class.

size,V,J,D,CDR3,DNA
NA,TRBV9,TRBJ2-3,NA,CASSVGELTDTQYF,TGTGCCAGCAGCGTGGGGGAGTTGACAGATACGCAGTATTTT
many,TRBV2,TRBJ2-7,TRBD1,CASTIQGAPYEQYF,TGTGCCAGCACAATACAGGGGGCCCCCTACGAGCAGTACTTC
few,TRBV28,TRBJ1-5,NA,CASSWTFDQSQHF,TGTGCCAGCAGCTGGACTTTCGATCAGTCCCAGCATTTT
many,TRBV6-5,TRBJ1-2,NA,CASSSVAFDEYGYTF,TGTGCCAGCAGTTCCGTCGCTTTTGACGAATATGGCTACACCTTC
NA,TRBV5-5,TRBJ2-3,NA,CASSLTRTDTDTQYF,TGTGCCAGCAGCTTGACCCGGACCGACACAGATACGCAGTATTTT
many,TRBV2,TRBJ2-1,TRBD1,CASSGDRGLDEQFF,TGTGCCAGCAGTGGAGACAGGGGGCTCGATGAGCAGTTCTTC
NA,TRBV7-2,TRBJ2-1,TRBD2,CASRVAGGPSDEQFF,TGTGCCAGCAGGGTAGCGGGAGGGCCAAGTGATGAGCAGTTCTTC
NA,TRBV11-2,TRBJ2-2,NA,CASSPPAPIPNTGELFF,TGTGCCAGCAGCCCCCCCGCGCCGATCCCGAACACCGGGGAGCTGTTTTTT
many,TRBV3-1,TRBJ2-7,NA,CASSSLYSRSSYEQYF,TGTGCCAGCAGCTCCCTTTACTCGCGGTCATCCTACGAGCAGTACTTC
few,TRBV6-2/TRBV6-3,TRBJ1-2,TRBD1,CASRAGQAGYGYTF,TGTGCCAGCAGAGCCGGACAGGCTGGCTATGGCTACACCTTC
few,TRBV9,TRBJ1-6,NA,CASSAGGDSPLHF,TGTGCCAGCAGCGCCGGGGGTGATTCACCCCTCCACTTT